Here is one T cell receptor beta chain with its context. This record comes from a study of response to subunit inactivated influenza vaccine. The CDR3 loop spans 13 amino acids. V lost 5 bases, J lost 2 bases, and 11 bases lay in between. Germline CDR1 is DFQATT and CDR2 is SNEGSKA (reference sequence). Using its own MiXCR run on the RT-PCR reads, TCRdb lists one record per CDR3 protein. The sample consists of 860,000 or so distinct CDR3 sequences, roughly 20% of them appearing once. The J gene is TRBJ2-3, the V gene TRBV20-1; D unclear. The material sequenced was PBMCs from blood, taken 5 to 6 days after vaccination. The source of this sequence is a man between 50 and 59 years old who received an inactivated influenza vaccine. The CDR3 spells CSAGLVLTDTQYF. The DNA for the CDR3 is TGCAGTGCTGGGCTCGTGCTCACAGATACGCAGTATTTT.